This TCR beta chain was recorded in a study of blood T cell repertoires in COVID-19. Study context: PBMCs, B-cell-depleted T cells, or T cells were the source of the cDNA or gDNA that made up the material.

In germline, CDR1 is SGHAT, CDR2 FQNNGV. The CDR3 totals 13 residues. V lost 1 base to trimming and J lost 7 bases, with 10 bases between them. Produced via immunoSEQ multiplex PCR; TCRdb's table is partial and in-frame only. The sample includes approximately 54,000 clones, roughly four fifths of them seen just once. The V and J genes are TRBV11-2 and TRBJ2-5; D possibly corresponds to TRBD2 (5 bases). The clonotype comes from an older woman with acute or convalescent COVID-19. Material for sequencing was peripheral blood. CDR3 sequence (DNA): TGTGCCAGCAGCTTAGGCTTGGAGGCGACCCAGTACTTC. Protein: CASSLGLEATQYF.